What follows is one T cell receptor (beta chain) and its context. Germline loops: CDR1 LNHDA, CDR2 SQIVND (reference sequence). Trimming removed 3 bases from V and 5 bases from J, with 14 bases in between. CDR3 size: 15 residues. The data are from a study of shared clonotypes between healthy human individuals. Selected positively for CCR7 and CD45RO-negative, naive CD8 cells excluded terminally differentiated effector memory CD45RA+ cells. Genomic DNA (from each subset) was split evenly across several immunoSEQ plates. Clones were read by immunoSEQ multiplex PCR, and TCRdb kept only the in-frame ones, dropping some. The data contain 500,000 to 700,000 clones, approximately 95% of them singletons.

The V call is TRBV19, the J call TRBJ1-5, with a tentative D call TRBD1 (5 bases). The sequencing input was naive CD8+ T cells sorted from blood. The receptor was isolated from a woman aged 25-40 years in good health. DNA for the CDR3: TGTGCCAGTAGTATTGTCCCAGGGCGTTATCAGCCCCAGCATTTT. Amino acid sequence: CASSIVPGRYQPQHF.